This T cell receptor beta chain was retrieved from a study of cytomegalovirus exposure and HLA in healthy donors. Researchers ran the PCR with 60 Vbeta and 13 Jbeta primers. TCRdb keeps only in-frame clones here, not all; method: immunoSEQ multiplex PCR. The sample holds fewer than 200,000 clones; over 75% are singletons and the top ten take approximately 0.23%. V lost 0 bases, J lost 2 bases, and 12 bases stayed unmatched. The CDR3 extends over 18 amino acids. Germline loops: CDR1 SGHRS, CDR2 YFSETQ. The chain employs TRBV5-1 and TRBJ2-5; 8 nucleotides line up with TRBD1. The TCR sequence derives from a girl less than two years old in good health and CMV-seronegative. Sequences were obtained from PBMCs. CDR3: CASSLATRGTGSQETQYF. DNA for the CDR3: TGCGCCAGCAGCTTGGCTACTCGCGGGACAGGTTCACAAGAGACCCAGTACTTC.